Described below is a single T cell receptor (beta chain) sequence and its context. Each CDR3 protein gets one entry after TCRdb re-called the 5' RACE reads with MiXCR. The repertoire holds 300,000 to 400,000 distinct CDR3 sequences, with 8.7% as singletons. This CDR3 has 18 residues. Germline V gene data show CDR1 as MGHRA and CDR2 as YSYEKL. The J segment lost 4 bases and the V segment lost 2 bases, leaving 13 bases of the junction unmatched. The data originate from a study of T cells after yellow fever vaccination. Study summary: Fractions of low cell number were prepared using SMART-Seq v4 Ultra Low Input.

The genes are TRBV4-1 and TRBJ1-2; TRBD1 agrees at 10 bases. The sequence was collected from a young man who received the YFV17D yellow fever vaccine. The sequenced sample was PBMCs, obtained on the day of the first yellow fever vaccination. CDR3 protein: CASSQNSGTGDLGYGYTF. The CDR3 coding sequence is TGCGCCAGCAGCCAAAATTCCGGGACAGGGGATTTGGGCTATGGCTACACCTTC.